In its sample, the clone carrying this T cell receptor (beta chain) was seen once. CDR3 length: 13 amino acids. Germline V gene data show CDR1 as SSHAT and CDR2 as FNYEAQ (reference sequence). V shed 3 bases and J shed 1 base, with 6 bases lying between them. Measured with immunoSEQ multiplex PCR; TCRdb has only the in-frame clones, and not every one. Among about 86,000 clones listed, 60% to 80% were seen once. The data are from a study of T cell responses to AZD1222 COVID-19 vaccine. This sequence originates from an adult in good health. The specimen was peripheral blood, collected on day 0 of AZD1222 vaccination. The rearrangement uses TRBV7-7 and TRBJ2-5; D is unresolved. CDR3 in amino acids: CASSFRVQETQYF. Written as DNA, the CDR3 is TGTGCCAGCAGCTTTCGGGTCCAAGAGACCCAGTACTTC.